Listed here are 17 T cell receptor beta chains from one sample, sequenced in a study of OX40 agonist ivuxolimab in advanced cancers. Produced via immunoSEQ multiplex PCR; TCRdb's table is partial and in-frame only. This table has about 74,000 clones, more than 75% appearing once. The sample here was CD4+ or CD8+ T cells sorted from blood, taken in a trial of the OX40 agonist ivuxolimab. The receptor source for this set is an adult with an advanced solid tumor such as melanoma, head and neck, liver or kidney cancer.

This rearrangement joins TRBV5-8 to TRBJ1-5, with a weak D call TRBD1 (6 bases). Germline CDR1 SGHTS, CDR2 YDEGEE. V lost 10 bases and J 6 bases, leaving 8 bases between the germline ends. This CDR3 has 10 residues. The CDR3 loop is CARGPQPQHF. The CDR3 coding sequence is TGTGCCCGGGGGCCTCAGCCCCAGCATTTT.

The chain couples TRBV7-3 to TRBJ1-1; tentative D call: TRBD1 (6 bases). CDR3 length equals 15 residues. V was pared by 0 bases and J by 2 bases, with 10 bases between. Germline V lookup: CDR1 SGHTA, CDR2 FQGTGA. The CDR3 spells CASSLTSGTNTEAFF. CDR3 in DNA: TGTGCCAGCAGCTTAACCTCCGGGACAAACACTGAAGCTTTCTTT.

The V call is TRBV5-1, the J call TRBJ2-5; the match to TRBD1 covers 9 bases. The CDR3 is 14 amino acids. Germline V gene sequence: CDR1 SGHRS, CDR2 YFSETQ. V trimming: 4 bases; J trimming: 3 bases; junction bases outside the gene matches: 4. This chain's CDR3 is CASSAGTGKETQYF. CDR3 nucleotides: TGCGCCAGCAGCGCCGGGACAGGGAAAGAGACCCAGTACTTC.

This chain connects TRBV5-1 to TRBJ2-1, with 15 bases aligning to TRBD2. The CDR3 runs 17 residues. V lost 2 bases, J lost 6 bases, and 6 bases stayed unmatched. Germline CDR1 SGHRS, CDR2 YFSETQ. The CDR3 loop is CASSLAPGLAGGNEQFF. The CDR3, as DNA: TGCGCCAGCAGCTTAGCTCCGGGACTAGCGGGAGGCAATGAGCAGTTCTTC.

CDR3 DNA sequence: TGTGCCAGCAGAGGACAGGGGGAATCCAAAAACATTCAGTACTTC. Its translation: CASRGQGESKNIQYF. The genes are TRBV6-1 and TRBJ2-4, with 10 nucleotides matching TRBD1. The V and J ends lost 6 bases and 2 bases, in that order; junction bases with no gene match: 4. The CDR3 sequence is 15 residues long. Germline V gene data show CDR1 as MNHNS and CDR2 as SASEGT.

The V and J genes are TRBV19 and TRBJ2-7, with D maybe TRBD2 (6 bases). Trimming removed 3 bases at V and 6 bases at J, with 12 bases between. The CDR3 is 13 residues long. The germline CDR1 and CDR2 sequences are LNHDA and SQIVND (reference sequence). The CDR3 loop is CASSISGGLEQYF. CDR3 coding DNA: TGTGCCAGTAGTATCTCAGGAGGGCTCGAGCAGTACTTC.

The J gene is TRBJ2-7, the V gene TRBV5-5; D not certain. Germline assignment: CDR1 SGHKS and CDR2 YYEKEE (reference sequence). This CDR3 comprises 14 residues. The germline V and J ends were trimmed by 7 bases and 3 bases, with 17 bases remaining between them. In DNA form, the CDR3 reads TGTGCCAGCTTCTACCGAGCCACAAGCTACGAGCAGTACTTC. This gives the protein CASFYRATSYEQYF.

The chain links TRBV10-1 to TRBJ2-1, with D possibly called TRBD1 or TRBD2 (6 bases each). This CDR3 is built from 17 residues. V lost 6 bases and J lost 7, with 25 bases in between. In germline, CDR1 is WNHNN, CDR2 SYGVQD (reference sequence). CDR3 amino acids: CASREAAGPGAGNEQFF. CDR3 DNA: TGCGCCAGCAGGGAAGCGGCGGGCCCGGGGGCGGGGAATGAGCAGTTCTTC.

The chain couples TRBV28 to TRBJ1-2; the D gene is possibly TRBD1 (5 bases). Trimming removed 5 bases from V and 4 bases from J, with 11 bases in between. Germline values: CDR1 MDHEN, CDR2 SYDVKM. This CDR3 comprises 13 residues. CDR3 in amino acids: CASSPGATYGYTF. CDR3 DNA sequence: TGTGCCAGCAGTCCCGGGGCTACCTATGGCTACACCTTC.

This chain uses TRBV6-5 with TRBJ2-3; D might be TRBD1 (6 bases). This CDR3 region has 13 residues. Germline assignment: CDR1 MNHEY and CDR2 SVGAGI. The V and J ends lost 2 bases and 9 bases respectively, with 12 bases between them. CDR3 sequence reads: CASSYEGVRTQYF. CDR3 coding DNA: TGTGCCAGCAGTTACGAGGGGGTCCGAACGCAGTATTTT.

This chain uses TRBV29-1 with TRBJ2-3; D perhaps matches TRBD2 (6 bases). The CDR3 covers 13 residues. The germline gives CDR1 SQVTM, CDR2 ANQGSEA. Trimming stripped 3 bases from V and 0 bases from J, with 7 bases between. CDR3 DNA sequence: TGCAGCGTTGACGGGACTAGCACAGATACGCAGTATTTT. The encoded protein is CSVDGTSTDTQYF.

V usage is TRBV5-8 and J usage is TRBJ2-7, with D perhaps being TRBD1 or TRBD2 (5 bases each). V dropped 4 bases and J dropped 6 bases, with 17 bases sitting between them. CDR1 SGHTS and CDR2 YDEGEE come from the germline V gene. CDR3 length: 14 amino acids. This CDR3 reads CASSPGTGDREQYF. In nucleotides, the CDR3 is TGTGCCAGCAGCCCCGGGACCGGGGATCGCGAGCAGTACTTC.

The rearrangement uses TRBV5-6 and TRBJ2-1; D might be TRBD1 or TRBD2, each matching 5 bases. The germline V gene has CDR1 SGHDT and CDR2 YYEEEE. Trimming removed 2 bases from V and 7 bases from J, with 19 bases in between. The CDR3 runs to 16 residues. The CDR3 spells CASSFRIGTGWNEQFF. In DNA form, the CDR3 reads TGTGCCAGCAGCTTCAGAATAGGGACGGGCTGGAATGAGCAGTTCTTC.

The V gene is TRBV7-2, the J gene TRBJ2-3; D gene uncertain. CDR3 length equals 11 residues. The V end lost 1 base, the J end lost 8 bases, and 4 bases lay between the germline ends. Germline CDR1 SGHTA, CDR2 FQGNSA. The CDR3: CASSLGGTQYF. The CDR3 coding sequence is TGTGCCAGCAGCTTAGGTGGTACGCAGTATTTT.

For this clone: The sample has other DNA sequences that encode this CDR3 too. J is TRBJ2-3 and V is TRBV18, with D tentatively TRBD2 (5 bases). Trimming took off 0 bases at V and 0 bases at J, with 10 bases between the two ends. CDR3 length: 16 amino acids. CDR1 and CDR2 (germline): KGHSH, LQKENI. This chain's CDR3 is CASSPPSGRSTDTQYF. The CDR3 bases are TGTGCCAGCTCACCACCCAGCGGCAGAAGCACAGATACGCAGTATTTT.

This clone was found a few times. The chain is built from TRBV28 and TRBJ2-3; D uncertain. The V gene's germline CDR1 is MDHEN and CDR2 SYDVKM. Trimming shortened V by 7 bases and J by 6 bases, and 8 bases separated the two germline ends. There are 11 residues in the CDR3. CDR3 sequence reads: CASKIVDTQYF. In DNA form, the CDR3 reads TGTGCCAGCAAGATAGTGGATACGCAGTATTTT.

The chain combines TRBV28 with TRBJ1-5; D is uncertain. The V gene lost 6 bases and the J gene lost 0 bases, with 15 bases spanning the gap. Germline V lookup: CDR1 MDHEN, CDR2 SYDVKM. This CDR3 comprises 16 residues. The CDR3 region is CASSQPGRDSNQPQHF. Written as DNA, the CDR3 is TGTGCCAGCAGCCAACCGGGGAGGGATAGCAATCAGCCCCAGCATTTT.